This T cell receptor (beta chain) was profiled in a study of blood T cell repertoires in COVID-19 (dated by TCRdb to 2018 to 2020). A note on the overall study: Samples from collaborators originated in the United States, Italy and Spain and spanned both the acute and convalescent phases of COVID-19. Samples were obtained from the ongoing ImmuneRACE study (first 160 participants) and from about 1,300 subjects provided by 6 global collaborators. The repertoires were released in a freely available public database meant as a resource for research on the immune response to SARS-CoV-2. HLA class I and class II types, where available, came from metadata supplied by the sample provider rather than from assay-based typing. The material from the prospective study consisted of cDNA or gDNA derived from T cells, B-cell-depleted T cells, or PBMCs. Sample metadata almost always included a de-identified subject ID, COVID-19 status, age in years and sex. Subjects who had been exposed to COVID-19, were actively infected with it, or had recovered from it provided the deeply sampled blood TCRbeta repertoires that made up the dataset.

V drops 9 bases and J drops 0 bases, leaving 8 bases in between. From the germline V gene, CDR1 is KGHDR and CDR2 is SFDVKD. The CDR3 spans 13 residues, from the cysteine through the phenylalanine. Only the CDR3 portion is preserved as DNA: 39 bases, with reading frame beginning at the first base. Whole blood was collected in K2EDTA tubes by collaborating institutions according to the institutions' own protocols. For TCRbeta analysis, collaborators shipped samples in one of three forms: frozen whole blood, isolated PBMCs, or DNA extracted from either of those sample types. Results the study describes overall, beyond this receptor: Clinical and demographic metadata were provided uncurated, with the amount varying by source and participant.

TCRbeta CDR3 regions were amplified from genomic DNA by means of the immunoSEQ Assay, a bias-controlled multiplex PCR. The authors' pipeline ran thus. The number of nucleated cells in each sample was estimated from the amplification of reference gene primers within the assay. Sequence reads were collapsed and filtered to measure the absolute abundance of every unique TCRbeta CDR3 rearrangement. For each sample, productive Simpson clonality was calculated by taking the square root of Simpson's diversity index across productive rearrangements. TCRdb re-hosts the immuneACCESS table, in-frame sequences only. Its copies lack some clones; in the studies checked, an unresolved V gene accounts for under half of them, and the cause for the rest is not known. Clone size and V and J calls were adopted from that table, with D and trimming inferred from the DNA. The sample table holds around 57,000 clones, of which roughly 82% were seen once. The ten largest clones capture 22% of the sample.

This clone was seen only a few times. The specificity of this receptor is unknown. No much larger clonotype is one base removed from it; base qualities were not supplied. The sample taken for sequencing was peripheral blood. In this chain, TRBV24-1 is recombined with TRBJ1-5; the D gene is unclear. The source of this sequence is a woman aged 60-75 years with acute or convalescent COVID-19. The CDR3 region reads CATAGGSNQPQHF. The DNA is TGTGCCACCGCCGGCGGTAGCAATCAGCCCCAGCATTTT.